Included here is one T cell receptor beta chain sequence, with context. This clonotype was seen only a few times. Its target antigen remains unknown. Sequence at one end of the junction differs from germline and may be a read error. The data are from a study of blood T cells in healthy people across ages (dated by TCRdb to between 2014 and 2017). The study in broad terms: Template switching captured roughly one uniquely barcoded TCR beta cDNA molecule per two T cells in model experiments. The study measured age-related changes in TCR beta repertoire diversity using deep sequencing normalized with unique cDNA molecular identifiers. The donors were split into four age groups: young (average 16 years), middle-aged (39), aged (62) and long-lived (approximately 89). Donors of different ages were randomly distributed across sequencing lanes to avoid experimental bias. Two additional independent replicas of 1 million unique cDNA reads from the same blood draw were analyzed for two donors (one aged 18 to 30 and one aged 80 or older). The study at large found these results: Because profiling used bulk unsorted PBMCs, naive and antigen-experienced compartments could not be compared conclusively. The percentage of naive T cells measured by flow cytometry correlated strongly with observed TCR beta diversity. As age increased, observed TCR beta diversity per million T cells dropped in a roughly linear way, and a significant reduction was already evident by age approximately 40. Total diversity estimates from one million sequenced T cells were considered lower bounds and underestimates. Donor CMV infection status was unknown, potentially confounding age-related changes in expanded clonotypes. The long-lived group showed more naive CD4+ T cells, fewer expanded clones and increased TCR diversity than the aged group, suggesting age selection.

The roughly 42 donors, aged about 6 to 95 years, were systemically healthy Caucasian individuals from Russia. Each donor gave 8 to 10 milliliters of peripheral blood, collected into EDTA-treated Vacutainer tubes. Ficoll-Paque density-gradient centrifugation was used to isolate PBMCs, with at least 6 million obtained per sample. Total RNA was extracted from PBMCs with Trizol reagent, with at least 6 micrograms obtained per sample. For every donor, an aliquot of PBMCs went through flow cytometry to measure the percentages of naive CD45RAhigh/CD27high T cells. Library preparation employed 5' RACE. For sequencing, an Illumina HiSeq 2500 was employed. A second PCR of about 6 to 12 cycles was run with a J-beta primer mix and a sample-barcoded 5' primer. Each TCR beta cDNA molecule received a unique molecular identifier from a template-switch 5' adaptor carrying 12 random nucleotides. Each sample yielded at least 2.5 million CDR3-containing paired-end reads. First-strand cDNA synthesis was performed from all RNA using the Mint cDNA synthesis kit, with priming by a TRBC-specific oligonucleotide. After uracil-DNA glycosylase treatment, a first 18-cycle PCR used universal primers M1SS and BC2_uni_R on all cDNA. The paper's processing steps were these. Normalization of each sample was performed by random selection of 1 million high-quality reads, each carrying a distinct molecular identifier. Reads sharing molecular identifiers were discarded rather than binned into consensus sequences. CDR3 identification, clonotype clustering and error correction used MiTCR with a Q25 quality threshold and the strictest error-elimination algorithm. A nonparametric unseen species model with Euler transformation was used to estimate a lower bound on total TCR beta diversity. TCRdb trimmed the raw reads at Q25, called clones with MiXCR and kept productive beta chains. Identical CDR3 proteins give one entry, which carries the most common genes and DNA. The V and J calls reflect TCRdb's pipeline rather than the authors' work. This sample gives roughly 800,000 distinct CDR3 sequences in total; roughly 53% of them show up just once. The ten largest clones capture roughly 37% of the sample.

For CDR1 and CDR2, the germline V gene (reference sequence) lists SSHAT and FNYEAQ. Reading from cysteine to phenylalanine, the CDR3 counts 13 amino acids. The DNA shown is the 39-base CDR3, in frame from base 1. The rearrangement joined TRBV7-7 to TRBJ2-3; no D segment can be confidently identified. This sequence originates from a man older than 75 in good health. The specimen was blood. The encoded CDR3 is CASSLSHTDTQYF. The DNA is as follows: TGTGCTAGCAGCCTTTCCCACACAGATACGCAGTATTTT.